Below, 21 T cell receptor beta chains from the same sample are listed, as sequenced in a study of shared clonotypes between healthy human individuals. Clones were sequenced by immunoSEQ multiplex PCR, and TCRdb holds only the in-frame ones, with some missing. Among about 870,000 clones listed, nearly 95% were seen once. CD8 cells regarded as naive lacked CD45RO, were positively chosen for CCR7, and omitted terminally differentiated effector memory CD45RA+ cells. The specimen was naive CD8+ T cells sorted from blood. The source is a man aged 30 to 39 in good health.

In this sample, this clone turned up a few times. This chain uses TRBV9 with TRBJ2-7, with D maybe TRBD2 (6 bases). V was clipped by 4 bases and J by 1 base, with 15 bases between them. CDR3 length: 15 amino acids. Germline V gene lookup returns CDR1 SGDLS and CDR2 YYNGEE. This CDR3 is CASSSEGRDSYEQYF. The CDR3 region has the DNA TGTGCCAGCAGCTCCGAAGGGCGGGATTCCTACGAGCAGTACTTC.

As to this clone: Other DNA sequences within the sample encode an identical CDR3. This chain joins TRBV28 and TRBJ1-5, with 10 bases identical to TRBD1. The V and J ends lost 3 bases and 5 bases, in that order; junction bases with no gene match: 1. This CDR3 is built from 14 residues. Germline V lookup: CDR1 MDHEN, CDR2 SYDVKM. This CDR3 reads CASSLGQGYQPQHF. The CDR3 nucleotides are TGTGCCAGCAGTTTGGGACAGGGGTATCAGCCCCAGCATTTT.

The chain recombines TRBV7-8 with TRBJ2-7; 11 bases align to TRBD2. Losses at the gene ends were 2 bases for V and 1 base for J; bases not matched to a gene: 7. The germline V gene encodes CDR1 SGHVS and CDR2 FQNEAQ. There are 17 residues in the CDR3. The CDR3 spells CASSLTPGLAGSYEQYF. CDR3 nucleotides: TGTGCCAGCAGCTTAACCCCTGGACTAGCGGGTTCCTACGAGCAGTACTTC.

The rearrangement links TRBV2 to TRBJ2-1; tentative D call: TRBD1 (6 bases). Germline loops: CDR1 SNHLY, CDR2 FYNNEI. The CDR3 covers 14 residues. With 8 bases removed from V and 10 bases from J, the gap between germline ends came to 21 bases. This chain's CDR3 is CASDRAGDPSEQFF. The CDR3, as DNA: TGTGCCAGCGATCGGGCAGGGGATCCAAGCGAGCAGTTCTTC.

V usage is TRBV28 and J usage is TRBJ2-7; 12 bases align to TRBD2. The CDR3 loop spans 16 amino acids. V trimming: 4 bases; J trimming: 0 bases; junction bases outside the gene matches: 4. Germline V CDR1 and CDR2: MDHEN, SYDVKM. The CDR3 spells CASSWRLAGVSYEQYF. DNA of the CDR3: TGTGCCAGCAGTTGGCGACTAGCGGGAGTCTCCTACGAGCAGTACTTC.

The rearrangement links TRBV6-1 to TRBJ1-1; D unclear. CDR1 and CDR2 (germline): MNHNS, SASEGT. Trimming removed 2 bases from V and 0 bases from J, with 7 bases in between. This CDR3 has 14 residues. DNA of the CDR3: TGTGCCAGCAGTGAAAGACTCCTGAACACTGAAGCTTTCTTT. This sequence encodes CASSERLLNTEAFF.

The rearrangement joins TRBV11-2 to TRBJ2-1; TRBD2 is a possible D gene (6 bases). The CDR3 has 17 residues. Per the germline V gene, CDR1 is SGHAT and CDR2 is FQNNGV. Trimming pared 1 base from V and 1 base from J, leaving 14 bases between. The CDR3 region has the DNA TGTGCCAGCAGCTTAGTGTCCGGGAGAAGGTCCTACAATGAGCAGTTCTTC. Residues: CASSLVSGRRSYNEQFF.

This clone appeared once. The rearrangement joins TRBV11-2 to TRBJ1-2, with TRBD1 as a possible D gene (6 bases). Germline CDR1 is SGHAT and CDR2 is FQNNGV. CDR3 length: 15 amino acids. Trimming pared 5 bases from V and 3 bases from J, leaving 16 bases between. CDR3 in amino acids: CASSPSRGGDYGYTF. CDR3 coding DNA: TGTGCCAGCAGCCCATCCAGGGGAGGTGACTATGGCTACACCTTC.

The V call is TRBV6-1, the J call TRBJ2-3; D is possibly TRBD1 (7 bases). This CDR3 comprises 19 residues. Trimming pared 1 base from V and 2 bases from J, leaving 22 bases between. The germline CDR1 and CDR2 sequences are MNHNS and SASEGT. CDR3 loop: CASSEGQGLWEDYTDTQYF. CDR3 nucleotides: TGTGCCAGCAGTGAAGGACAGGGTTTGTGGGAGGACTACACAGATACGCAGTATTTT.

As regards this clone: The germline gene is not matched at one end of the junction; a read error may be the cause. The rearrangement links TRBV5-4 to TRBJ2-5; 9 nucleotides align to TRBD1. The CDR3 contains 17 residues. Germline CDR1 SGHNT, CDR2 YYREEE (reference sequence). The CDR3 reads CASSFVPRDRDQGTQYF. The CDR3 DNA reads as TGTGCCAGCAGCTTTGTGCCTCGGGACAGGGATCAAGGGACCCAGTACTTC.

This chain uses TRBV9 with TRBJ1-1; 7 positions agree with TRBD1. From germline, CDR1 is SGDLS and CDR2 YYNGEE. The CDR3 totals 19 residues. V lost 3 bases to trimming and J lost 1 base; unmatched junction nucleotides: 18. CDR3: CASSDHLVEVRTGNTEAFF. For the CDR3, the DNA is TGTGCCAGCAGCGACCATTTAGTGGAGGTGAGGACAGGGAACACTGAAGCTTTCTTT.

The chain has TRBV29-1 and TRBJ2-3, with D perhaps matching TRBD2 (7 bases). CDR3 length equals 15 residues. V was cut by 0 bases and J by 3 bases, with 13 bases left in between. The germline gives CDR1 SQVTM, CDR2 ANQGSEA. CDR3 in DNA: TGCAGCGTTGAAGAAAGGGGGGGCCAGACAGATACGCAGTATTTT. Its translation is CSVEERGGQTDTQYF.

The chain combines TRBV27 with TRBJ2-7; D is possibly TRBD1 (5 bases). The CDR3 contains 16 residues. Germline V gene lookup returns CDR1 MNHEY and CDR2 SMNVEV (reference sequence). Trimming removed 0 bases at V and 1 base at J, with 13 bases between. CDR3 loop: CASSLSPGRVSYEQYF. For the CDR3, the DNA is TGTGCCAGCAGTTTATCCCCTGGCAGGGTATCCTACGAGCAGTACTTC.

The V and J genes are TRBV27 and TRBJ1-1, with D hard to call. CDR1 and CDR2 from the germline V gene are MNHEY and SMNVEV (reference sequence). The CDR3 extends over 13 amino acids. The ends were cut back, 1 base at V and 1 base at J, with 4 bases in the middle. The CDR3 spells CASSLWENTEAFF. In DNA form, the CDR3 reads TGTGCCAGCAGTTTATGGGAGAACACTGAAGCTTTCTTT.

V is TRBV7-9 and J is TRBJ2-1, with D unclear. Per the germline V gene, CDR1 is SEHNR and CDR2 is FQNEAQ (reference sequence). The CDR3 totals 11 residues. The germline V and J ends were trimmed by 5 bases and 6 bases, with 5 bases remaining between them. The chain's CDR3 is CASSALNEQFF. In nucleotides, the CDR3 is TGTGCCAGCAGCGCACTCAATGAGCAGTTCTTC.

CDR3 amino acids: CASSSTKGQGTGNTIYF. The CDR3 DNA reads as TGTGCCAGCAGCTCCACTAAGGGACAGGGAACTGGAAACACCATATATTTT. V is TRBV7-9 and J is TRBJ1-3; 9 bases line up with TRBD1. This CDR3 contains 17 residues. Per germline, CDR1 SEHNR and CDR2 FQNEAQ (reference sequence). J lost 2 bases, V lost 4 bases, and 9 bases had no gene match.

The chain recombines TRBV7-9 with TRBJ2-3, with 14 bases lining up with TRBD2. The junction had 8 bases not matched to a gene; V was cut back by 4 bases and J by 2 bases. Germline V lookup: CDR1 SEHNR, CDR2 FQNEAQ (reference sequence). CDR3 length equals 18 residues. The CDR3 coding sequence is TGTGCCAGCAGCTCCTCCGGGACTAGCGGGAGAAACACAGATACGCAGTATTTT. This translates into CASSSSGTSGRNTDTQYF.

The V and J genes are TRBV18 and TRBJ2-1; 8 bases fit TRBD2. V trimming: 1 base; J trimming: 3 bases; junction bases outside the gene matches: 5. Germline V gives CDR1 KGHSH, CDR2 LQKENI. This CDR3 comprises 16 residues. The CDR3 reads CASSPLAGSHYNEQFF. The CDR3 nucleotides read TGTGCCAGCTCACCACTAGCGGGGTCCCACTACAATGAGCAGTTCTTC.

There are a few counts of this clone. This chain connects TRBV5-4 to TRBJ1-2; no definite D call. The V end was cut by 2 bases, the J end by 6 bases, with 11 bases between. This CDR3 comprises 13 residues. Germline V gives CDR1 SGHNT, CDR2 YYREEE (reference sequence). CDR3 residues: CASSFGRPDGYTF. The CDR3 nucleotides read TGTGCCAGCAGCTTCGGGCGCCCGGATGGCTACACCTTC.

V gene TRBV9 combines with J gene TRBJ2-1, with 8 bases aligning to TRBD2. V was pared by 2 bases and J by 0 bases, with 4 bases of the junction left unmatched. The CDR3 consists of 16 residues. Per germline, CDR1 SGDLS and CDR2 YYNGEE. The CDR3 here is CASSVSGTSSYNEQFF. CDR3 nucleotide sequence: TGTGCCAGCAGCGTTAGCGGGACTAGCTCCTACAATGAGCAGTTCTTC.

The chain couples TRBV27 to TRBJ1-1; D is uncertain. There are 13 residues in the CDR3. V lost 6 bases and J 0 bases, leaving 8 bases between the germline ends. Germline-derived CDR1 and CDR2 are MNHEY and SMNVEV (reference sequence). The chain's CDR3 is CASSEQLNTEAFF. CDR3 bases: TGTGCCAGCAGCGAACAGCTGAACACTGAAGCTTTCTTT.